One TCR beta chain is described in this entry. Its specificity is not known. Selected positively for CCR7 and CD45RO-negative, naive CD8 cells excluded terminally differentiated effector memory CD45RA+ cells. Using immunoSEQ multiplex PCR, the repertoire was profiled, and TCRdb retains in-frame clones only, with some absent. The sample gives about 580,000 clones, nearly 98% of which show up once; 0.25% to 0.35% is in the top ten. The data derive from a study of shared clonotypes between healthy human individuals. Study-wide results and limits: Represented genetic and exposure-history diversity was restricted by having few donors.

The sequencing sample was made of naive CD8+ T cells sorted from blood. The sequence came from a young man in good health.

The CDR3 reads CASSPLWGTFYGYTF. CDR3 bases: TGTGCCAGCAGTCCTCTGTGGGGGACCTTCTATGGCTACACCTTC. The V gene is TRBV27, the J gene TRBJ1-2, with D possibly matching TRBD1 (5 bases). The V gene lost 5 bases and the J gene lost 4 bases, with 17 bases spanning the gap. The CDR3 is made up of 15 amino acids. Looked up from germline, CDR1 is MNHEY and CDR2 is SMNVEV (reference sequence).